These 3 T cell receptor beta chains came from one sample sequenced in a study of T-cell memory formation after mild COVID-19. TCRdb fed the 5' RACE reads into MiXCR, producing one record per CDR3 protein. The table lists 450,000 to 650,000 distinct CDR3 sequences, around 21% of them singletons. Sequenced input: PBMCs or a T cell subset sorted from them (not recorded which). All receptors derive from an adult woman who had mild COVID-19 (a few samples of this study predate the infection). Cell type and time point are not known.

This clonotype has just a few counts. V usage is TRBV7-9 and J usage is TRBJ2-1, with TRBD1 as a possible D gene (5 bases). The CDR3 has 15 amino acids. Germline V gene data show CDR1 as SEHNR and CDR2 as FQNEAQ (reference sequence). V lost 7 bases and J lost 0, with 13 bases in between. CDR3 DNA sequence: TGTGCCAGCAACACAGGATACAGCTCCTACAATGAGCAGTTCTTC. Translation gives CASNTGYSSYNEQFF.

The chain joins TRBV15 to TRBJ2-1, with TRBD1 matching over 9 bases. V lost 3 bases to trimming and J lost 6 bases; unmatched junction nucleotides: 9. Germline V gene sequence: CDR1 LNHNV, CDR2 YYDKDF (reference sequence). This CDR3 has 16 amino acids. The CDR3 sequence: CATSSPGTGMVNEQFF. CDR3 nucleotide sequence: TGTGCCACCAGCAGTCCCGGGACAGGGATGGTCAATGAGCAGTTCTTC.

The chain uses TRBV10-3 and TRBJ2-3; 9 bases align to TRBD2. V was clipped by 5 bases and J by 2 bases; unmatched bases: 2. Germline V gene lookup returns CDR1 ENHRY and CDR2 SYGVKD. CDR3 length equals 14 residues. The chain's CDR3 is CAISSGGSTDTQYF. CDR3 DNA: TGTGCCATCAGTAGCGGGGGGTCCACAGATACGCAGTATTTT.